The clone carrying this TCR beta chain was counted only a few times. Adults between roughly 18 and 95 years of age took part from about two dozen US areas. V was clipped by 6 bases and J by 7 bases; unmatched bases: 18. Germline-derived CDR1 and CDR2 are MDHEN and SYDVKM. The CDR3 spans 18 residues. The entry originates in a study of blood T cell repertoires in COVID-19. Study-level information: Collection of acute and convalescent COVID-19 samples took place in the United States, Italy and Spain. T cells, B-cell-depleted T cells, or PBMCs supplied cDNA or gDNA.

Study processing details: Amplification of reference gene primers provided the estimated nucleated cell counts. Method: immunoSEQ multiplex PCR; TCRdb's copy keeps in-frame clones and lacks some. From that table come the V and J calls and clone size; the DNA was used to work out D and trimming. Here the sample spans fewer than 350,000 clones, roughly 90% being singletons. This receptor was obtained from a woman in her 30s who had recovered from COVID-19. Sequenced input: PBMCs or T cells enriched from blood (not recorded which). The V gene is TRBV28, the J gene TRBJ1-1, with 12 nucleotides matching TRBD1. As DNA, the CDR3 is TGTGCCAGCAGGACTCAGATGGAATGGGGACAGGGGGCCGATGAAGCTTTCTTT. Protein: CASRTQMEWGQGADEAFF.